This T cell receptor (beta chain) is drawn from a study of T cells after yellow fever vaccination. Regarding the study as a whole: A minor fraction of clonotypes spanned both CD4 and CD8 compartments. Contaminants from the bulk population, in the form of abundant clonotypes, could be found in FACS-sorted repertoires.

Ten or more counts support this clonotype. The CDR3 loop spans 13 amino acids. The germline V gene encodes CDR1 SGHAT and CDR2 FQNNGV. Deletions cut 3 bases from V and 0 bases from J, with 2 bases between. 5'RACE template switching produced TCR cDNA carrying a universal primer site and UMIs. TCRdb itself ran the 5' RACE reads through MiXCR, one entry per CDR3 protein. Among roughly 4,600 distinct CDR3 sequences, less than 9% were seen once, and the ten largest hold over 65%. The TCR originated in a man aged 18 to 29 who received the YFV17D yellow fever vaccine. This chain uses TRBV11-2 with TRBJ2-2; D not resolved. Here the sequenced sample was PBMCs, either bulk or a sorted T-cell subset (CD4+, CD8+, memory, or dextramer-sorted; not recorded which), taken approximately 40 days after the first yellow fever vaccination. The CDR3 nucleotides read TGTGCCAGCAGCTTCTCGAACACCGGGGAGCTGTTTTTT. Its translation: CASSFSNTGELFF. Full variable domain (remainder filled in from reference TRBV11-2 and TRBJ2-2): EAGVAQSPRYKIIEKRQSVAFWCNPISGHATLYWYQQILGQGPKLLIQFQNNGVVDDSQLPKDRFSAERLKGVDSTLKIQPAKLEDSAVYLCASSFSNTGELFFGEGSRLTVL.